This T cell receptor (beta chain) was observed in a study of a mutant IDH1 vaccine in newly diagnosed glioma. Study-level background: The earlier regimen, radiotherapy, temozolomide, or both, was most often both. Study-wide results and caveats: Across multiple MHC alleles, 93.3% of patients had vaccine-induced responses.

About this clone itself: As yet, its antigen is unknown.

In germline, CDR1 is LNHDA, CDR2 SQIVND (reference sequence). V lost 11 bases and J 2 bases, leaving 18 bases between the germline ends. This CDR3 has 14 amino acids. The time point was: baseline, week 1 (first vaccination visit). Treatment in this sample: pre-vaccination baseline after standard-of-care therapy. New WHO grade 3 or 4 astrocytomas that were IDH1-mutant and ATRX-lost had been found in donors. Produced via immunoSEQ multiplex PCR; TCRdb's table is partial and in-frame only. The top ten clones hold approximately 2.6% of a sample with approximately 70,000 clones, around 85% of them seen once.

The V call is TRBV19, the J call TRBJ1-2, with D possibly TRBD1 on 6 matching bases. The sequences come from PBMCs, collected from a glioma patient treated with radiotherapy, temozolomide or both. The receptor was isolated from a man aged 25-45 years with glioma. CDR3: CAASPGAGNYGYTF. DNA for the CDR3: TGTGCCGCTTCTCCAGGGGCCGGAAACTATGGCTACACCTTC.